Below, 11 T cell receptor beta chains from the same sample are listed, as sequenced in a study of cytomegalovirus exposure and HLA in healthy donors. TCRdb's table, derived via immunoSEQ multiplex PCR, lists solely in-frame clones and lacks some. In the table there are some 110,000 clones, approximately 90% of which are singletons. The sequencing input was PBMCs. All receptors derive from a woman between 18 and 29 years old in good health and CMV-seropositive.

The chain is built from TRBV6-6 and TRBJ2-7, with D possibly being TRBD2 (6 bases). Trimming removed 0 bases at V and 7 bases at J, with 16 bases between. The germline V gene encodes CDR1 MNHNY and CDR2 SVGAGI (reference sequence). This CDR3 spans 15 amino acids. The CDR3 region is CASSYSGSGLEEQYF. CDR3 nucleotide sequence: TGTGCCAGCAGTTACTCGGGGTCGGGACTGGAGGAGCAGTACTTC.

This clone was seen just once. The rearrangement uses TRBV6-5 and TRBJ2-2; D not resolved. This CDR3 contains 14 residues. CDR1 is MNHEY and CDR2 is SVGAGI in the germline V gene. The V gene lost 4 bases and the J gene lost 4 bases, with 10 bases spanning the gap. Here the CDR3 DNA reads TGTGCCAGCAGTTTGTCTTCTCCCACCGGGGAGCTGTTTTTT. This sequence encodes CASSLSSPTGELFF.

Only one count was recorded for this clone. This chain uses TRBV28 with TRBJ1-1, with a weak D call TRBD1 (6 bases). The ends were cut back, 9 bases at V and 3 bases at J, with 11 bases in the middle. The CDR3 loop spans 12 amino acids. From germline, CDR1 is MDHEN and CDR2 SYDVKM. CDR3 amino acids: CASLDSHTEAFF. The CDR3 DNA reads TGTGCCAGTTTGGACAGCCACACTGAAGCTTTCTTT.

The chain links TRBV5-1 to TRBJ1-1; tentative D call: TRBD1 (5 bases). Germline CDR1 reads SGHRS; CDR2 reads YFSETQ. Trimming cost V 7 bases and J 1 base, with 11 bases left between them. The CDR3 is made up of 13 amino acids. The CDR3 bases are TGCGCCAGCGCCGACGGGGGGAACACTGAAGCTTTCTTT. Its protein product is CASADGGNTEAFF.

The CDR3 bases are TGCGCCAGCAGTGTAACAGGGGAAACCGGGGAGCTGTTTTTT. Translating gives CASSVTGETGELFF. This sequence joins TRBV10-2 and TRBJ2-2; TRBD1 agrees at 7 bases. Unmatched junction bases numbered 4, after V lost 4 bases and J lost 5 bases. This CDR3 spans 14 amino acids. The germline V gene has CDR1 WSHSY and CDR2 SAAADI.

This clone occurred once. The chain uses TRBV5-6 and TRBJ1-2; the D gene is possibly TRBD1 (6 bases). CDR3 length: 13 amino acids. V was clipped by 3 bases and J by 6 bases, with 12 bases between them. Looked up from germline, CDR1 is SGHDT and CDR2 is YYEEEE. CDR3 amino acids: CASSWGTGHGYTF. The DNA for the CDR3 is TGTGCCAGCAGCTGGGGTACAGGGCATGGCTACACCTTC. The whole variable domain, remainder taken from reference TRBV5-6 and TRBJ1-2, is DAGVTQSPTHLIKTRGQQVTLRCSPKSGHDTVSWYQQALGQGPQFIFQYYEEEERQRGNFPDRFSGHQFPNYSSELNVNALLLGDSALYLCASSWGTGHGYTFGSGTRLTVV.

J is TRBJ1-2 and V is TRBV14; weak D call: TRBD1 (6 bases). There are 13 residues in the CDR3. V gave up 3 bases and J gave up 2 bases, with 7 bases separating them. The germline CDR1 and CDR2 sequences are SGHDN and FVKESK. The CDR3 is CASSHGQNYGYTF. The CDR3 DNA reads TGTGCCAGCAGCCACGGACAGAACTATGGCTACACCTTC. Drawing the rest from reference TRBV14 and TRBJ1-2, the complete variable domain is EAGVTQFPSHSVIEKGQTVTLRCDPISGHDNLYWYRRVMGKEIKFLLHFVKESKQDESGMPNNRFLAERTGGTYSTLKVQPAELEDSGVYFCASSHGQNYGYTFGSGTRLTVV.

The V gene is TRBV5-1, the J gene TRBJ2-5, with TRBD2 as a possible D gene (6 bases). This CDR3 has 14 amino acids. Germline V gives CDR1 SGHRS, CDR2 YFSETQ. V was clipped by 4 bases and J by 5 bases, with 15 bases between them. The DNA for the CDR3 is TGCGCCAGCAGCCCACCGGGGAGGCTGGAGACCCAGTACTTC. Encoded protein: CASSPPGRLETQYF. Full variable domain (missing parts from reference TRBV5-1 and TRBJ2-5): KAGVTQTPRYLIKTRGQQVTLSCSPISGHRSVSWYQQTPGQGLQFLFEYFSETQRNKGNFPGRFSGRQFSNSRSEMNVSTLELGDSALYLCASSPPGRLETQYFGPGTRLLVL.

This clone was found a few times. The chain joins TRBV19 to TRBJ2-1, with TRBD2 identical over 10 bases. The CDR3 totals 17 residues. Germline loops: CDR1 LNHDA, CDR2 SQIVND (reference sequence). With V trimmed by 6 bases and J by 0 bases, 8 bases remained unmatched. The CDR3 nucleotides read TGTGCCAGTAGCTGGACTAGCGGTTCCTTCTCCTACAATGAGCAGTTCTTC. The encoded protein is CASSWTSGSFSYNEQFF.

This clone was detected only once. The J gene is TRBJ2-3, the V gene TRBV20-1; D ambiguous. V was shortened by 7 bases and J by 5 bases, with 7 bases between the two germline ends. In germline, CDR1 is DFQATT, CDR2 SNEGSKA (reference sequence). The length of the CDR3 is 10 residues. This CDR3 is CSGGLDTQYF. As DNA, the CDR3 is TGCAGTGGAGGATTAGATACGCAGTATTTT.

This clone appeared once. The gene calls are TRBV28 and TRBJ2-7; TRBD2 matches at 7 bases. CDR1 MDHEN and CDR2 SYDVKM come from the germline V gene. Trimming cost V 5 bases and J 3 bases; bases outside gene matches: 22. This CDR3 is 19 amino acids long. The CDR3 reads CASSPRTSSLLVRGYEQYF. The DNA of the CDR3 is TGTGCCAGCAGTCCCCGGACTAGTTCGTTACTAGTGCGTGGCTACGAGCAGTACTTC.